These 12 T cell receptor beta chains were sequenced from one sample in a study of blood T cell repertoires in COVID-19. TCRdb's table, derived via immunoSEQ multiplex PCR, lists solely in-frame clones and lacks some. Of around 150,000 clones listed, about 85% are singletons. Sequenced sample: peripheral blood. The receptor set was obtained from a human donor with acute or convalescent COVID-19. The donor label of this sample is uncertain.

This clone has only a few counts. The chain has TRBV10-2 and TRBJ1-1, with 7 bases aligning to TRBD1. CDR1 and CDR2 (germline): WSHSY, SAAADI. V was pared by 3 bases and J by 5 bases, with 9 bases of the junction left unmatched. The CDR3 is 15 amino acids. The CDR3 loop reads CASSDLTGIGTEAFF. CDR3 bases: TGCGCCAGCAGTGACTTGACAGGGATCGGTACTGAAGCTTTCTTT.

This clone has just a few counts. The chain has TRBV11-2 and TRBJ1-4, with D perhaps matching TRBD1 (5 bases). The germline gives CDR1 SGHAT, CDR2 FQNNGV. The CDR3 spans 11 residues. Deletions cut 6 bases from V and 7 bases from J, with 6 bases between. In DNA, the CDR3 is TGTGCCAGCAGTAGGGGTGAAAAACTGTTTTTT. Its translation: CASSRGEKLFF.

The chain has TRBV18 and TRBJ1-1; a weak D match, TRBD1 (6 bases). Germline CDR1 is KGHSH and CDR2 is LQKENI. This CDR3 comprises 14 residues. The ends were cut back, 6 bases at V and 1 base at J, with 12 bases in the middle. CDR3 in amino acids: CASSTWTENTEAFF. The CDR3 region has the DNA TGTGCCAGCTCCACCTGGACAGAGAACACTGAAGCTTTCTTT.

The V call is TRBV9, the J call TRBJ2-3; 7 positions agree with TRBD2. Germline V lookup: CDR1 SGDLS, CDR2 YYNGEE. This CDR3 has 16 residues. V shed 0 bases and J 3 bases; nucleotides not matched to a gene: 7. CDR3 sequence (DNA): TGTGCCAGCAGCGTAGCCTGGGCTAGCGGAACAGATACGCAGTATTTT. Protein sequence: CASSVAWASGTDTQYF.

The rearrangement joins TRBV7-3 to TRBJ2-3; D may be TRBD2 (6 bases). Germline V CDR1 and CDR2: SGHTA, FQGTGA. V lost 2 bases to trimming and J lost 1 base, with 10 bases between them. This CDR3 is 15 amino acids long. DNA of the CDR3: TGTGCCAGCAGCTTACACGGGGGTGGCACAGATACGCAGTATTTT. Translated: CASSLHGGGTDTQYF.

This rearrangement joins TRBV6-5 to TRBJ1-3; D unclear. V lost 11 bases and J 4 bases, leaving 21 bases between the germline ends. The CDR3 covers 15 residues. Germline assignment: CDR1 MNHEY and CDR2 SVGAGI. The CDR3 loop is CAAQRASGSGNTIYF. CDR3 nucleotide sequence: TGTGCCGCTCAACGGGCCTCGGGGTCGGGAAACACCATATATTTT.

Only a few counts were recorded for this clone. This chain joins TRBV7-8 and TRBJ1-6, with 8 positions matching TRBD1. Germline assignment: CDR1 SGHVS and CDR2 FQNEAQ. There are 16 residues in the CDR3. After removal of 6 bases from V and 10 bases from J, the junction contained 14 bases not matched to a gene. The CDR3 loop is CASSVAGQGIGSPLHF. In DNA form, the CDR3 reads TGTGCCAGCAGTGTCGCCGGACAGGGCATAGGATCACCCCTCCACTTT.

The chain recombines TRBV6-5 with TRBJ1-6; 7 bases are a match to TRBD1. The CDR3 spans 15 residues. V shed 5 bases, J shed 7 bases, and the junction held 8 bases outside the gene matches. Germline lookup yields CDR1 MNHEY and CDR2 SVGAGI. This chain's CDR3 is CASSPGGQSNSPLHF. In nucleotides, the CDR3 is TGTGCCAGCAGTCCCGGGGGACAGTCGAATTCACCCCTCCACTTT.

This chain connects TRBV30 to TRBJ2-1; D may be TRBD2 (5 bases). Between the trimmed V and J ends, which lost 0 bases and 3 bases, there was a span of 6 bases. This CDR3 spans 13 amino acids. Per the germline V gene, CDR1 is GTSNPN and CDR2 is SVGIG (reference sequence). Here the CDR3 reads CAWSVRGYNEQFF. CDR3 nucleotide sequence: TGTGCCTGGAGTGTACGGGGCTACAATGAGCAGTTCTTC.

The V gene is TRBV3-1 (or the pseudogene TRBV3-2), the J gene TRBJ1-1; D ambiguous. This CDR3 contains 13 residues. Germline V gene sequence: CDR1 LGHDT, CDR2 YNNKEL (reference sequence). With 4 bases removed from V and 1 base from J, the gap between germline ends came to 7 bases. CDR3 sequence: CASSLGRNTEAFF. The CDR3 DNA reads as TGTGCCAGCAGCCTAGGGAGGAACACTGAAGCTTTCTTT.

This chain uses TRBV24-1 with TRBJ1-3; 9 bases agree with TRBD1. Germline V lookup: CDR1 KGHDR, CDR2 SFDVKD. V lost 7 bases and J lost 5; bases outside the gene matches: 14. The CDR3 length is 17 residues. The CDR3 region has the DNA TGTGCCACCAGAGGGACAGGGATTTTCCCTGGACGAAACACCATATATTTT. Its protein product is CATRGTGIFPGRNTIYF.

The CDR3 here is CASMGGTGELFF. The CDR3 DNA sequence: TGTGCCAGCATGGGAGGGACCGGGGAGCTGTTTTTT. The V call is TRBV12-3 or TRBV12-4, the J call TRBJ2-2; 7 bases align to TRBD2. The CDR3 loop spans 12 amino acids. V lost 7 bases and J lost 5; bases outside the gene matches: 1.